The 24 T cell receptor beta chains in this list originate from one sample, sequenced in a study of blood T cell repertoires in COVID-19. Sequencing used immunoSEQ multiplex PCR; TCRdb keeps in-frame clones, though not all of them. The data contain over 350,000 clones, over 75% of them singletons. The sample taken for sequencing was PBMCs or T cells enriched from blood (not recorded which). The receptors were sampled from a woman aged 25 to 39 with acute COVID-19.

This clone has only one observation. The chain uses TRBV6-2 or TRBV6-3 and TRBJ1-2; 9 bases align to TRBD1. Germline V lookup: CDR1 MNHEY, CDR2 SVGEGT. This CDR3 region has 13 residues. Losses at the gene ends were 5 bases for V and 6 bases for J; bases not matched to a gene: 4. The CDR3 here is CASSGTGRDGYTF. The CDR3 nucleotides are TGTGCCAGCAGTGGGACAGGGAGGGATGGCTACACCTTC.

The chain is built from TRBV7-8 and TRBJ2-2; TRBD2 aligns across 8 bases. CDR1 is SGHVS and CDR2 is FQNEAQ in the germline V gene. The CDR3 runs to 17 residues. Trimming at V came to 5 bases and at J to 1 base, leaving 9 bases not matched to a gene. The CDR3 DNA follows: TGTGCCAGCAGCCCGCCGTGGGGGACTAGGAACACCGGGGAGCTGTTTTTT. Its protein product is CASSPPWGTRNTGELFF.

This sequence joins TRBV5-5 and TRBJ2-6; D unresolved. The germline V gene has CDR1 SGHKS and CDR2 YYEKEE (reference sequence). V was pared by 0 bases and J by 0 bases, with 4 bases between. The CDR3 loop spans 15 amino acids. The CDR3 DNA is TGTGCCAGCAGCTTGGGACTCTCTGGGGCCAACGTCCTGACTTTC. Protein: CASSLGLSGANVLTF.

The chain recombines TRBV18 with TRBJ1-5; tentative D call: TRBD1 (5 bases). This CDR3 has 13 residues. The V gene's germline CDR1 is KGHSH and CDR2 LQKENI. With 4 bases removed from V and 9 bases from J, the gap between germline ends came to 13 bases. The CDR3 protein is CASSRDVGGPQHF. CDR3 nucleotides: TGTGCCAGCTCACGCGACGTGGGGGGGCCCCAGCATTTT. Using reference TRBV18 and TRBJ1-5 for the parts outside the CDR3, the full variable domain is NAGVMQNPRHLVRRRGQEARLRCSPMKGHSHVYWYRQLPEEGLKFMVYLQKENIIDESGMPKERFSAEFPKEGPSILRIQQVVRGDSAAYFCASSRDVGGPQHFGDGTRLSIL.

The chain is built from TRBV3-1 (or the pseudogene TRBV3-2) and TRBJ1-5; maybe TRBD1 (6 bases). The germline CDR1 and CDR2 sequences are LGHDT and YNNKEL (reference sequence). The CDR3 covers 18 residues. The germline V and J ends were trimmed by 4 bases and 3 bases, with 22 bases remaining between them. CDR3 DNA sequence: TGTGCCAGCAGCCTCCGCCGGTTTTGGACAGCCTACAATCAGCCCCAGCATTTT. This codes for CASSLRRFWTAYNQPQHF.

J is TRBJ1-5 and V is TRBV15, with D perhaps matching TRBD1 (5 bases). This CDR3 comprises 14 residues. Germline loops: CDR1 LNHNV, CDR2 YYDKDF (reference sequence). V lost 5 bases, J lost 0 bases, and 8 bases lay in between. The CDR3 coding sequence is TGTGCCACCAGCTCGACAGTTAGCAATCAGCCCCAGCATTTT. This sequence encodes CATSSTVSNQPQHF. Based on the CDR3 plus reference TRBV15 and TRBJ1-5, the full variable domain is DAMVIQNPRYQVTQFGKPVTLSCSQTLNHNVMYWYQQKSSQAPKLLFHYYDKDFNNEADTPDNFQSRRPNTSFCFLDIRSPGLGDTAMYLCATSSTVSNQPQHFGDGTRLSIL.

V usage is TRBV5-1 and J usage is TRBJ1-1, with 11 bases lining up with TRBD1. Trimming removed 8 bases from V and 4 bases from J; junction bases left unmatched: 7. Germline V gene sequence: CDR1 SGHRS, CDR2 YFSETQ. This CDR3 comprises 14 residues. This chain's CDR3 is CASRTGGLGTEAFF. The CDR3 DNA follows: TGCGCCAGTCGGACAGGGGGCCTTGGCACTGAAGCTTTCTTT.

This clone occurred once. The chain recombines TRBV5-1 with TRBJ2-1; possibly TRBD2 for D (5 bases). The V gene lost 4 bases and the J gene lost 6 bases, with 14 bases spanning the gap. Germline V gives CDR1 SGHRS, CDR2 YFSETQ. The CDR3 loop spans 14 amino acids. The CDR3 nucleotides read TGCGCCAGCAGCCCAATCGGGATCCCCAATGAGCAGTTCTTC. Protein sequence: CASSPIGIPNEQFF.

This clone was recorded only once. The chain carries TRBV6-5 and TRBJ2-3; D call uncertain. Germline V lookup: CDR1 MNHEY, CDR2 SVGAGI. This CDR3 comprises 15 residues. The V end lost 2 bases, the J end lost 3 bases, and 12 bases lay between the germline ends. The CDR3: CASSYPHPGTDTQYF. The CDR3 bases are TGTGCCAGCAGTTACCCCCACCCAGGAACAGATACGCAGTATTTT.

This clone was counted a few times. Distinct nucleotide sequences in the sample also encode this CDR3. The chain recombines TRBV7-9 with TRBJ2-7; D not certain. The CDR3 covers 12 residues. V lost 0 bases to trimming and J lost 4 bases, with 4 bases between them. Germline CDR1 reads SEHNR; CDR2 reads FQNEAQ (reference sequence). This chain's CDR3 is CASSLARYEQYF. The CDR3 nucleotides are TGTGCCAGCAGCTTAGCCAGGTACGAGCAGTACTTC.

This chain uses TRBV27 with TRBJ1-2, with D possibly TRBD1 on 6 matching bases. Germline V lookup: CDR1 MNHEY, CDR2 SMNVEV (reference sequence). This CDR3 has 17 amino acids. V was clipped by 3 bases and J by 3 bases, with 20 bases between them. CDR3 residues: CASSLRGGGFAYYGYTF. Here the CDR3 DNA reads TGTGCCAGCAGTTTGAGGGGGGGAGGGTTTGCCTACTATGGCTACACCTTC.

The sample holds one count of this clone. The V gene is TRBV9, the J gene TRBJ2-7; TRBD1 matches 8 bases. The CDR3 has 15 residues. J gave up 4 bases and V 0 bases, and 6 bases lay outside the gene matches. CDR1 SGDLS and CDR2 YYNGEE come from the germline V gene. The CDR3 reads CASSVDGTGVYEQYF. For the CDR3, the DNA is TGTGCCAGCAGCGTAGACGGGACAGGCGTATACGAGCAGTACTTC.

This clone was seen just once. The genes are TRBV5-4 and TRBJ1-2; 11 bases fit TRBD1. V lost 2 bases, J lost 7 bases, and 4 bases stayed unmatched. Germline assignment: CDR1 SGHNT and CDR2 YYREEE (reference sequence). CDR3 length: 14 amino acids. CDR3 bases: TGTGCCAGCAGCTTAGGACAGGGGGCCTTTGGCTACACCTTC. Encoded protein: CASSLGQGAFGYTF.

This chain connects TRBV5-1 to TRBJ2-1; 9 bases map to TRBD1. J lost 4 bases, V lost 4 bases, and 6 bases had no gene match. The germline V gene has CDR1 SGHRS and CDR2 YFSETQ. CDR3 length equals 15 residues. In DNA, the CDR3 is TGCGCCAGCAGCCCCTGGGGGACAGGGTACAATGAGCAGTTCTTC. Amino acid sequence: CASSPWGTGYNEQFF.

The chain recombines TRBV20-1 with TRBJ2-1; weak D call: TRBD1 (5 bases). CDR1 DFQATT and CDR2 SNEGSKA come from the germline V gene (reference sequence). V lost 6 bases, J lost 15 bases, and 18 bases lay in between. The CDR3 covers 11 residues. The CDR3 region is CSATPDKGVFF. CDR3 coding DNA: TGCAGTGCAACCCCGGACAAAGGTGTGTTCTTC.

This clone was observed once. This rearrangement joins TRBV6-5 to TRBJ1-2; 7 bases map to TRBD1. Germline values: CDR1 MNHEY, CDR2 SVGAGI. Trimming cost V 0 bases and J 4 bases; bases outside gene matches: 2. The CDR3 loop spans 14 amino acids. The DNA for the CDR3 is TGTGCCAGCAGTTACTCATCAGGGGGCTATGGCTACACCTTC. It yields the protein CASSYSSGGYGYTF.

The genes are TRBV24-1 and TRBJ1-2; D call uncertain. Germline CDR1 KGHDR, CDR2 SFDVKD. V was shortened by 3 bases and J by 8 bases, with 15 bases between the two germline ends. This CDR3 has 14 residues. The CDR3, as DNA: TGTGCCACCAGTGATCCCCCGGGGAACCAAGGCTACACCTTC. It translates to CATSDPPGNQGYTF.

This clone was observed a handful of times. V and J are TRBV11-1 and TRBJ2-7, with a possible D match to TRBD2 (6 bases). The CDR3 is 15 amino acids. Germline V gene data show CDR1 as SGHAT and CDR2 as FQDESV (reference sequence). The ends were cut back, 1 base at V and 2 bases at J, with 12 bases in the middle. This CDR3 is CASSLDGGTTYEQYF. The CDR3, as DNA: TGTGCCAGCAGCTTAGATGGGGGGACGACCTACGAGCAGTACTTC.

This clone has just one count. V is TRBV7-9 and J is TRBJ2-2; D gene ambiguous. Germline-derived CDR1 and CDR2 are SEHNR and FQNEAQ (reference sequence). The CDR3 runs to 13 residues. With 4 bases removed from V and 7 bases from J, the gap between germline ends came to 10 bases. The CDR3 sequence is CASSSRSGGELFF. The CDR3 DNA reads as TGTGCCAGCAGCTCCCGTAGTGGCGGGGAGCTGTTTTTT.

The chain uses TRBV6-5 and TRBJ2-1, with D possibly TRBD1 on 6 matching bases. Trimming took off 6 bases at V and 2 bases at J, with 14 bases between the two ends. The germline gives CDR1 MNHEY, CDR2 SVGAGI. The CDR3 loop spans 15 amino acids. CDR3 coding DNA: TGTGCCAGCAGCCACCACCGGGACACCTACAATGAGCAGTTCTTC. It yields the protein CASSHHRDTYNEQFF.

This clone appeared once. This sequence joins TRBV18 and TRBJ1-1, with unresolved D. V shed 4 bases and J shed 0 bases, with 9 bases lying between them. The CDR3 has 14 amino acids. The germline V gene encodes CDR1 KGHSH and CDR2 LQKENI. In DNA form, the CDR3 reads TGTGCCAGCTCACGGGAGGAAATGAACACTGAAGCTTTCTTT. Translation: CASSREEMNTEAFF.

The chain employs TRBV20-1 and TRBJ2-3; possible D gene TRBD1, 5 bases. Trimming took 3 bases from V and 6 from J, leaving 16 bases between them. Germline assignment: CDR1 DFQATT and CDR2 SNEGSKA (reference sequence). The CDR3 is 14 amino acids. CDR3 protein: CSASKGQGRDTQYF. Written as DNA, the CDR3 is TGCAGTGCTAGTAAGGGGCAGGGTCGGGATACGCAGTATTTT.

The genes are TRBV7-6 and TRBJ2-1, with TRBD2 identical over 10 bases. The CDR3 covers 19 residues. Germline V CDR1 and CDR2: SGHVS, FNYEAQ. With V trimmed by 4 bases and J by 0 bases, 12 bases remained unmatched. CDR3 sequence (DNA): TGTGCCAGCAGCTCCCGGGCTAGCGGGGGCCTCAGCTCCTACAATGAGCAGTTCTTC. Its translation: CASSSRASGGLSSYNEQFF.

The V and J genes are TRBV19 and TRBJ2-7; 9 bases map to TRBD1. The V gene end was trimmed by 6 bases and the J gene end by 3 bases; junction bases not matched to a gene: 6. The CDR3 runs 14 residues. Germline CDR1 LNHDA, CDR2 SQIVND (reference sequence). CDR3 nucleotides: TGTGCCAGTAGCGCCGGGACAGGGAGCTACGAGCAGTACTTC. Its protein is CASSAGTGSYEQYF.